Below, 10 T cell receptor beta chains from the same sample are listed, as sequenced in a study of cytomegalovirus exposure and HLA in healthy donors. This PCR relied on a set of 60 Vbeta primers and 13 Jbeta primers. Libraries were prepared by immunoSEQ multiplex PCR; TCRdb keeps only in-frame clonotypes and omits some of them. Of roughly 120,000 clones listed, approximately 68% were seen once; the top ten hold 1.6%. Specimen: PBMCs. The receptor source for this set is a man aged 25 to 40 in good health and CMV-seropositive.

The chain employs TRBV10-2 and TRBJ2-5; possible D gene TRBD2, 5 bases. Germline V gene data show CDR1 as WSHSY and CDR2 as SAAADI. Trimming stripped 5 bases from V and 7 bases from J, with 11 bases between. This CDR3 is 12 amino acids long. The CDR3 DNA is TGCGCCAGCAGTAGGACGAGCGGGACCCAGTACTTC. Encoded protein: CASSRTSGTQYF.

This clone appeared a single time. V and J are TRBV9 and TRBJ1-5; TRBD1 matches at 10 bases. This CDR3 is 15 amino acids long. Germline CDR1 and CDR2: SGDLS and YYNGEE. Unmatched junction bases numbered 7, after V lost 3 bases and J lost 7 bases. The CDR3 spells CASSGGTGEWQPQHF. DNA of the CDR3: TGTGCCAGCAGCGGTGGGACAGGGGAGTGGCAGCCCCAGCATTTT.

This chain links TRBV6-5 with TRBJ1-2; 7 bases line up with TRBD1. This CDR3 contains 14 residues. In germline, CDR1 is MNHEY, CDR2 SVGAGI. Germline trimming cut 2 bases from V and 4 bases from J; bases unmatched to any gene: 4. The CDR3 DNA is TGTGCCAGCAGTTACGGGGGACAGCCCTATGGCTACACCTTC. Encoded protein: CASSYGGQPYGYTF.

This clone is a singleton in its sample. The rearrangement joins TRBV28 to TRBJ2-1; 8 bases line up with TRBD2. V lost 5 bases and J lost 7; bases outside the gene matches: 13. Per the germline V gene, CDR1 is MDHEN and CDR2 is SYDVKM. This CDR3 has 16 amino acids. The CDR3 DNA reads TGTGCCAGCAGTGGACCGGGACTAGGCCTACAGAATGAGCAGTTCTTC. Protein product: CASSGPGLGLQNEQFF.

The chain joins TRBV5-5 to TRBJ2-5; possibly TRBD2 for D (5 bases). The germline CDR1 and CDR2 sequences are SGHKS and YYEKEE (reference sequence). V dropped 4 bases and J dropped 2 bases, with 12 bases sitting between them. The CDR3 consists of 14 residues. CDR3 loop: CASSPGNVQETQYF. Written as DNA, the CDR3 is TGTGCCAGCAGCCCGGGGAACGTTCAAGAGACCCAGTACTTC. The full variable domain, completed using reference TRBV5-5 and TRBJ2-5, is DAGVTQSPTHLIKTRGQQVTLRCSPISGHKSVSWYQQVLGQGPQFIFQYYEKEERGRGNFPDRFSARQFPNYSSELNVNALLLGDSALYLCASSPGNVQETQYFGPGTRLLVL.

The sample holds many counts of this clone. The chain is built from TRBV6-1 and TRBJ2-3, with D perhaps TRBD2 (7 bases). V dropped 3 bases and J dropped 4 bases, with 11 bases sitting between them. The CDR3 runs to 14 residues. The germline gives CDR1 MNHNS, CDR2 SASEGT. The CDR3 region has the DNA TGTGCCAGCAGTGAGGGGGGGGCATCAGATACGCAGTATTTT. It is translated as CASSEGGASDTQYF.

This clone was counted between two and nine times. The chain is built from TRBV6-5 and TRBJ2-7; D might be TRBD2 (5 bases). This CDR3 contains 14 residues. Germline CDR1 reads MNHEY; CDR2 reads SVGAGI. V gave up 2 bases and J gave up 2 bases, with 10 bases separating them. The CDR3 DNA sequence: TGTGCCAGCAGTTACACAAGCGGCCCCTACGAGCAGTACTTC. Encoded protein: CASSYTSGPYEQYF.

The rearrangement joins TRBV28 to TRBJ1-1; TRBD1 is a possible D gene (5 bases). The CDR3 extends over 14 amino acids. Germline V gives CDR1 MDHEN, CDR2 SYDVKM. The ends were cut back, 3 bases at V and 3 bases at J, with 11 bases in the middle. This chain's CDR3 is CASSFWGEDTEAFF. CDR3 bases: TGTGCCAGCAGTTTTTGGGGGGAGGACACTGAAGCTTTCTTT.

This chain links TRBV7-8 with TRBJ2-6, with D perhaps TRBD1 (5 bases). Trimming removed 1 base from V and 1 base from J, with 8 bases in between. Germline lookup yields CDR1 SGHVS and CDR2 FQNEAQ. This CDR3 comprises 16 residues. CDR3 residues: CASSLGQGSGANVLTF. CDR3 in DNA: TGTGCCAGCAGCTTAGGGCAGGGATCTGGGGCCAACGTCCTGACTTTC.

The gene calls are TRBV5-8 and TRBJ1-4; possible D gene TRBD1, 5 bases. V gave up 0 bases and J gave up 6 bases, with 12 bases separating them. The CDR3 has 15 residues. CDR1 is SGHTS and CDR2 is YDEGEE in the germline V gene. The CDR3 DNA is TGTGCCAGCAGCTTGGAATCGGGGGGTCATGAAAAACTGTTTTTT. Protein product: CASSLESGGHEKLFF.